This T cell receptor beta chain appears in the sequencing data of a study of T cells in Graves' hyperthyroidism and ophthalmopathy. Study outcomes and limitations: Within blood appeared most thyroid clonotypes that had expanded above 0.001.

CDR1 is MDHEN and CDR2 is SYDVKM in the germline V gene. V lost 1 base and J lost 3, with 11 bases in between. The CDR3 runs to 15 residues. This clonotype was picked up many times. The antigen remains unidentified. What was amplified from RNA transcripts were TCR beta CDR3 regions. During a first-round RT-PCR of the TCR CDR3, the HTBI primer set was used. Using its own MiXCR run on the multiplex PCR reads, TCRdb lists one record per CDR3 protein. This sample has about 210,000 distinct CDR3 sequences, with about a sixth found just once. No ophthalmopathy progression within 18 months constituted stable Graves' hyperthyroidism. Uncontrolled infection, other autoimmune disease, pregnancy or lactation barred patients from enrollment. The authors took PBMCs from 10 ml fresh peripheral blood.

The rearrangement links TRBV28 to TRBJ2-3; a weak D match, TRBD2 (6 bases). The sample taken for sequencing was blood. The origin of this receptor is a man aged 50 to 59 with Graves' hyperthyroidism. The CDR3 sequence is CASSLYNSGTDTQYF. For the CDR3, the DNA is TGTGCCAGCAGTTTATATAACAGCGGGACAGATACGCAGTATTTT. Based on the CDR3 plus reference TRBV28 and TRBJ2-3, the full variable domain is DVKVTQSSRYLVKRTGEKVFLECVQDMDHENMFWYRQDPGLGLRLIYFSYDVKMKEKGDIPEGYSVSREKKERFSLILESASTNQTSMYLCASSLYNSGTDTQYFGPGTRLTVL.